This TCR beta chain was recovered during a study of T cells after yellow fever vaccination. Overall study findings and caveats: Sorted repertoires could include abundant contaminating clonotypes from bulk cells.

TCRdb used MiXCR to reprocess the 5' RACE reads, holding one entry per CDR3 protein. The repertoire holds some 300,000 distinct CDR3 sequences, with 8.7% as singletons. This CDR3 has 13 residues. Germline CDR1 ENHRY, CDR2 SYGVKD. Trimming removed 5 bases at V and 4 bases at J, with 12 bases between. This clonotype has more than one count but fewer than ten. Its antigen is not identified. The material sequenced was CD4+ T cells sorted from PBMCs, taken 5 days after the yellow fever booster vaccination. The clonotype was recovered from a man between 18 and 29 years old who received the YFV17D yellow fever vaccine. The V and J genes are TRBV10-3 and TRBJ2-7; D is undetermined. CDR3: CAISLHGLYEQYF. The CDR3 DNA sequence: TGTGCCATCAGTCTCCACGGTCTTTACGAGCAGTACTTC.